Listed below are T cell receptor beta chains from one sample, sequenced in a study of cytomegalovirus exposure and HLA in healthy donors. Measured with immunoSEQ multiplex PCR; TCRdb has only the in-frame clones, and not every one. This repertoire shows 150,000 to 200,000 clones, approximately 88% found once; its top ten account for roughly 10%. Material for sequencing was PBMCs. The receptors were sampled from a man aged 25 to 40 in good health and CMV-seropositive. Each CDR3 is given with its conserved first and last residue. A D gene is named only where the DNA matches it firmly. The size field is filled for only some rows; it gives once, few, many or a size class.

d_gene	v_gene	abundance	j_gene	CDR3aa	CDR3nt
-	TRBV11-3	few	TRBJ2-7	CAGESYEQYF	TGTGCCGGAGAGAGTTACGAGCAGTACTTC
TRBD1	TRBV2	-	TRBJ1-2	CASSILGQGNYGYTF	TGTGCCAGCAGTATCTTGGGACAGGGAAACTATGGCTACACCTTC
-	TRBV27	-	TRBJ1-1	CASSSFLNTEAFF	TGTGCCAGCAGTTCCTTCCTTAACACTGAAGCTTTCTTT
-	TRBV28	-	TRBJ1-1	CASSPLLTGESPEAFF	TGTGCCAGCAGTCCCCTCCTAACAGGCGAGAGCCCTGAAGCTTTCTTT
-	TRBV7-2	-	TRBJ2-7	CASSFLALSSYEQYF	TGTGCCAGCAGCTTTTTAGCGTTAAGCTCCTACGAGCAGTACTTC
TRBD1	TRBV7-8	-	TRBJ1-3	CASSQGTGGLGNTIYF	TGTGCCAGCAGTCAGGGGACAGGGGGCCTCGGAAACACCATATATTTT
TRBD1	TRBV6-5	-	TRBJ2-7	CASSAPGQGGEQYF	TGTGCCAGCAGCGCCCCTGGACAGGGAGGCGAGCAGTACTTC
-	TRBV2	-	TRBJ2-2	CASNGVDTGELFF	TGTGCCAGCAACGGTGTAGATACCGGGGAGCTGTTTTTT
-	TRBV9	-	TRBJ2-1	CASSVWETSALNEQFF	TGTGCCAGCAGCGTATGGGAGACTAGTGCCCTCAATGAGCAGTTCTTC
TRBD1	TRBV19	-	TRBJ1-4	CASSIVYGTAGKLFF	TGTGCCAGTAGTATCGTCTATGGGACAGCGGGAAAACTGTTTTTT
TRBD1	TRBV10-1	-	TRBJ1-2	CASSELDRAIGGYTF	TGCGCCAGCAGTGAGCTAGACAGGGCGATAGGCGGCTACACCTTC
-	TRBV6-1	-	TRBJ1-5	CASSSNTGNQPQHF	TGTGCCAGCAGTTCCAATACGGGCAATCAGCCCCAGCATTTT
-	TRBV7-8	-	TRBJ2-6	CASSPRVGAGANVLTF	TGTGCCAGCAGCCCCAGGGTAGGGGCTGGGGCCAACGTCCTGACTTTC
TRBD2	TRBV30	-	TRBJ2-1	CACPLAGVPDEQFF	TGTGCCTGTCCACTAGCGGGAGTCCCCGATGAGCAGTTCTTC
TRBD1	TRBV6-6	few	TRBJ1-2	CASSQPPSTGGDGYTF	TGTGCCAGCAGTCAACCTCCCTCGACAGGGGGCGATGGCTACACCTTC
-	TRBV27	-	TRBJ2-2	CASHEGERTGELFF	TGTGCCAGTCACGAGGGGGAGAGAACCGGGGAGCTGTTTTTT
-	TRBV28	-	TRBJ2-7	CASSWTHLEQYF	TGTGCCAGCAGCTGGACTCATCTGGAGCAGTACTTC
-	TRBV5-6	-	TRBJ1-4	CASSQRRGATNEKLFF	TGTGCCAGCAGCCAGAGAAGGGGCGCAACTAATGAAAAACTGTTTTTT
-	TRBV15	-	TRBJ2-5	CATSRLKGDQETQYF	TGTGCCACCAGCCGGCTTAAGGGGGACCAAGAGACCCAGTACTTC
-	TRBV5-1	-	TRBJ2-2	CASSLGGHLNTGELFF	TGCGCCAGCAGCTTGGGCGGACACCTCAACACCGGGGAGCTGTTTTTT
TRBD1	TRBV4-3	-	TRBJ1-2	CASSQDQGDGYTF	TGCGCCAGCAGCCAAGATCAGGGGGATGGCTACACCTTC
-	TRBV6-1	-	TRBJ1-2	CASSEEVGESYGYTF	TGTGCCAGCAGTGAAGAGGTAGGGGAAAGCTATGGCTACACCTTC
-	TRBV18	-	TRBJ1-1	CASSPPTDWAATEAFF	TGTGCCAGCTCACCACCGACAGATTGGGCGGCCACTGAAGCTTTCTTT
-	TRBV7-2	once	TRBJ1-3	CASSLSAGHSGNTIYF	TGTGCCAGCAGCTTATCCGCAGGCCACTCTGGAAACACCATATATTTT
-	TRBV6-1	-	TRBJ2-2	CASSEVGGEGELFF	TGTGCCAGCAGTGAAGTCGGAGGAGAAGGGGAGCTGTTTTTT
-	TRBV18	-	TRBJ1-5	CASSPLRSNQPQHF	TGTGCCAGCTCACCGCTCAGATCCAATCAGCCCCAGCATTTT